A selection of T cell receptor beta chains follows, all from one sample in a study of CD8+ T cells in alopecia areata. Sequencing used immunoSEQ multiplex PCR; TCRdb keeps in-frame clones, though not all of them. The repertoire holds about 70,000 clones, roughly half seen once, with roughly 15% in the top ten. This material consisted of CD8+ T cells sorted from blood, taken at week 0. These receptors came from a human donor with alopecia areata. CDR3s include the opening cysteine and the closing phenylalanine or tryptophan. The D gene is left open where the match is weak. Rows give clone size only sometimes, using once, few, many, or a class for an expanded clone.

>TRBV6-5|TRBJ1-1|NA|few
TGTGCCAGCAGCCTGACGGATTACACTGAAGCTTTCTTT
CASSLTDYTEAFF
>TRBV12-5|TRBJ2-2|NA|NA
TGTGCTAGTGGCCCGACTGACATGAACGGCTACAGCGGGGAGCTGTTTTTT
CASGPTDMNGYSGELFF
>TRBV30|TRBJ1-1|TRBD1|NA
TGTGCCTGGACCATCGGACAGGGGGCTAGTGAAGCTTTCTTT
CAWTIGQGASEAFF
>TRBV5-1|TRBJ1-1|TRBD1|many
TGCGCCAGCAGCTTGACAGGGGGTACTGAAGCTTTCTTT
CASSLTGGTEAFF
>TRBV27|TRBJ2-3|TRBD2|NA
TGTGCCAGCAGCCGGTTAGCGGGAGTAGCAGATACGCAGTATTTT
CASSRLAGVADTQYF
>TRBV6-5|TRBJ1-1|NA|once
TGTGCCAGCAGTCCGGTCCCCTTGGGCACTGAAGCTTTCTTT
CASSPVPLGTEAFF
>TRBV7-9|TRBJ2-1|NA|few
TGTGCCAGCAGCTCCACCCCAGGGGTTCACGACCGGGACCTGGAGCAGTTCTTC
CASSSTPGVHDRDLEQFF
>TRBV29-1|TRBJ2-1|TRBD2|medium-sized
TGCAGCGTGGCCGGACTAGGGGATGTCTACAATGAGCAGTTCTTC
CSVAGLGDVYNEQFF
>TRBV9|TRBJ2-1|TRBD2|NA
TGTGCCAGCAGCGTATCCCGACTAGCGGGAGGGCCGGGGAATGAGCAGTTCTTC
CASSVSRLAGGPGNEQFF
>TRBV29-1|TRBJ2-3|NA|few
TGCAGCGTTGAACGGACGGGGCGTAGCACAGATACGCAGTATTTT
CSVERTGRSTDTQYF
>TRBV6-5|TRBJ2-2|NA|NA
TGTGCCAGCAGGATAAAACAAACCGGGGAGCTGTTTTTT
CASRIKQTGELFF
>TRBV28|TRBJ1-5|TRBD1|few
TGTGCCAGCAGCGTGTCTCGACAGGGGCTTAGCAATCAGCCCCAGCATTTT
CASSVSRQGLSNQPQHF
>TRBV29-1|TRBJ2-7|NA|few
TGCGGCTGCACAGGGTTTGGTGACGAGCAGTACTTC
CGCTGFGDEQYF
>TRBV5-1|TRBJ2-7|NA|few
TGCGCCAGCAGCTTGACTAGTACCTACGAGCAGTACTTC
CASSLTSTYEQYF
>TRBV7-9|TRBJ2-1|TRBD2|few
TGTGCCAGCAGCTTAGGGCTAGCGGGATTGCGGGATGAGCAGTTCTTC
CASSLGLAGLRDEQFF
>TRBV9|TRBJ2-3|NA|NA
TGTGCCAGCAAAACGGGCCTACTTGACACAGATACGCAGTATTTT
CASKTGLLDTDTQYF
>TRBV7-9|TRBJ1-2|NA|NA
TGTGCCAGCAGCTTAGAACAGTTCTATGGCTACACCTTC
CASSLEQFYGYTF
>TRBV5-1|TRBJ2-7|NA|NA
TGCGCCAGCAGGGAACCGGGACTCTCCTACGAGCAGTACTTC
CASREPGLSYEQYF
>TRBV29-1|TRBJ2-3|NA|NA
TGCAGCGTTGACCCCGACCCGAACACAGATACGCAGTATTTT
CSVDPDPNTDTQYF
>TRBV11-2|TRBJ2-5|NA|NA
TGTGCCAGCGCCCGAGGGGGACAAGAGACCCAGTACTTC
CASARGGQETQYF
>TRBV29-1|TRBJ2-2|NA|few
TGCAGCGTTTACGGACAGAACACCGGGGAGCTGTTTTTT
CSVYGQNTGELFF
>TRBV7-8|TRBJ2-7|NA|few
TGTGCCAGCAGCTCTTCGGGAGCCTACGAGCAGTACTTC
CASSSSGAYEQYF
>TRBV19|TRBJ2-1|NA|NA
TGTGCAACCAAATCTGGGGGTGGAGGCAATGAGCAGTTCTTC
CATKSGGGGNEQFF
>TRBV30|TRBJ2-3|NA|NA
TGTGCCTGGAGTGACACAGATACGCAGTATTTT
CAWSDTDTQYF
>TRBV7-3|TRBJ2-3|NA|many
TGTGCCAGCAGCTTGGTGGGAGGCGCAGATACGCAGTATTTT
CASSLVGGADTQYF
>TRBV29-1|TRBJ2-1|TRBD2|few
TGCAGCGCGACCCGCAGCGGGAGTCTTGAGCAGTTCTTC
CSATRSGSLEQFF
>TRBV29-1|TRBJ2-4|NA|few
TGCAGCGTTGTTCCGGGCTCAGCCAAAAACATTCAGTACTTC
CSVVPGSAKNIQYF
>TRBV30|TRBJ2-4|NA|NA
TGTGCCTGGAGTACACAGGGTTACGGCATTCAGTACTTC
CAWSTQGYGIQYF
>TRBV7-8|TRBJ2-4|NA|NA
TGTGCCAGCAGCCCGCCTGGGGACGTCGAACTAGCCAAAAACATTCAGTACTTC
CASSPPGDVELAKNIQYF
>TRBV6-1|TRBJ2-7|TRBD1|NA
TGTGCCAGCCACGGGACAGGGTATCTCCACGAGCAGTACTTC
CASHGTGYLHEQYF
>TRBV30|TRBJ2-7|TRBD2|NA
TGTGCCTGGGCCCCCGGGACTAACTACGAGCAGTACTTC
CAWAPGTNYEQYF